Shown below are 30 T cell receptor beta chains from a single sample sequenced in a study of blood T cell repertoires in COVID-19 (dated by TCRdb to 2020 to 2021). The library was obtained by the immunoSEQ multiplex PCR assay. TCRdb provides this immuneACCESS table in a form limited to in-frame rearrangements. Some clones are lacking; in checked studies, under half of them reflect an unresolved V gene, and why the rest are absent is not known. The table for this sample lists 45,000 to 65,000 clones; approximately 90% of them were counted only once. In total, the top ten clones hold around a tenth of the sample. The sequenced sample was peripheral blood. These receptors were taken from a human donor with acute or convalescent COVID-19. The donor label of this sample is uncertain.

This sequence joins TRBV28 and TRBJ1-5; possibly TRBD1 for D (5 bases). The CDR3 is made up of 15 amino acids. Trimming shortened V by 5 bases and J by 0 bases, and 11 bases separated the two germline ends. Germline V gives CDR1 MDHEN, CDR2 SYDVKM. Here the CDR3 DNA reads TGTGCCAGCAGTCGCGCGGGGCATAGCAATCAGCCCCAGCATTTT. Translated, it gives CASSRAGHSNQPQHF.

This clone occurred once. V is TRBV7-9 and J is TRBJ2-7, with TRBD2 identical over 10 bases. V trimming: 1 base; J trimming: 3 bases; junction bases outside the gene matches: 6. Germline assignment: CDR1 SEHNR and CDR2 FQNEAQ (reference sequence). This CDR3 comprises 16 residues. CDR3 sequence (DNA): TGTGCCAGCAGCTTAGGATCTAGCGGGGGTTTCTACGAGCAGTACGTC. This sequence encodes CASSLGSSGGFYEQYV.

The rearrangement joins TRBV24-1 to TRBJ2-2; TRBD2 is a possible D gene (5 bases). V lost 6 bases and J lost 0, with 13 bases in between. The CDR3 consists of 16 residues. Germline-derived CDR1 and CDR2 are KGHDR and SFDVKD. DNA for the CDR3: TGTGCCACCAGTTCGAGGGATCCGCCGAACACCGGGGAGCTGTTTTTT. Encoded protein: CATSSRDPPNTGELFF.

V is TRBV5-4 and J is TRBJ1-2; possible D gene TRBD1, 6 bases. Germline loops: CDR1 SGHNT, CDR2 YYREEE (reference sequence). This CDR3 region has 13 residues. V lost 4 bases to trimming and J lost 4 bases, with 11 bases between them. CDR3 bases: TGTGCCAGCAGCGCCGGACAGATCTATGGCTACACCTTC. Encoded protein: CASSAGQIYGYTF.

The J gene is TRBJ1-1, the V gene TRBV18, with D possibly matching TRBD1 (5 bases). Germline loops: CDR1 KGHSH, CDR2 LQKENI. This CDR3 comprises 13 residues. The V end was cut by 5 bases, the J end by 0 bases, with 7 bases between. For the CDR3, the DNA is TGTGCCAGCTCATCGGACATGAACACTGAAGCTTTCTTT. Its translation is CASSSDMNTEAFF.

Only one count was recorded for this clone. J is TRBJ2-1 and V is TRBV7-2; 9 bases align to TRBD2. The CDR3 is made up of 15 amino acids. CDR1 is SGHTA and CDR2 is FQGNSA in the germline V gene. The trim removed 5 bases at V and 4 bases at J, leaving 6 bases unmatched. The CDR3 DNA follows: TGTGCCAGCAGCACCTCTAGCGGGGCTTACAATGAGCAGTTCTTC. Translated: CASSTSSGAYNEQFF. Combining the CDR3 with reference TRBV7-2 and TRBJ2-1 gives the whole variable domain GAGVSQSPSNKVTEKGKDVELRCDPISGHTALYWYRQSLGQGLEFLIYFQGNSAPDKSGLPSDRFSAERTGGSVSTLTIQRTQQEDSAVYLCASSTSSGAYNEQFFGPGTRLTVL.

The chain joins TRBV5-8 to TRBJ1-4; 8 bases map to TRBD1. CDR1 is SGHTS, CDR2 YDEGEE, per germline. The CDR3 contains 15 residues. V trimming: 2 bases; J trimming: 5 bases; junction bases outside the gene matches: 5. CDR3 in amino acids: CASSFPRTGNEKLFF. The CDR3 bases are TGTGCCAGCAGCTTTCCCAGGACAGGGAATGAAAAACTGTTTTTT.

J is TRBJ1-3 and V is TRBV30; 7 bases are shared with TRBD1. The V gene's germline CDR1 is GTSNPN and CDR2 SVGIG (reference sequence). The V gene end was trimmed by 4 bases and the J gene end by 8 bases; junction bases not matched to a gene: 8. The CDR3 spans 13 residues. The CDR3 DNA sequence: TGTGCCTGGAACACAGGGGTTAGGGACACCATATATTTT. It translates to CAWNTGVRDTIYF.

The chain joins TRBV27 to TRBJ2-7; TRBD2 matches at 12 bases. The CDR3 length is 17 residues. Trimming removed 4 bases from V and 2 bases from J; junction bases left unmatched: 9. Germline V gives CDR1 MNHEY, CDR2 SMNVEV (reference sequence). For the CDR3, the DNA is TGTGCCAGCAGTTACCAAGGGACTAGCGGGCCGACCTACGAGCAGTACTTC. Its translation: CASSYQGTSGPTYEQYF.

The J gene is TRBJ2-3, the V gene TRBV11-1; D may be TRBD1 (6 bases). The ends were cut back, 5 bases at V and 2 bases at J, with 14 bases in the middle. The CDR3 has 15 residues. Germline CDR1 reads SGHAT; CDR2 reads FQDESV (reference sequence). The CDR3 bases are TGTGCCAGCAGCGCTAACAGGGACATCACAGATACGCAGTATTTT. Amino acid sequence: CASSANRDITDTQYF.

This clone has just a few counts. This chain uses TRBV2 with TRBJ2-1, with 9 bases fitting TRBD2. With 4 bases clipped from V and 7 bases from J, the junction kept 8 bases outside the gene matches. Germline CDR1 and CDR2: SNHLY and FYNNEI. The CDR3 spans 15 residues. CDR3 sequence (DNA): TGTGCCAGCAGTGTGGAAGCGGGAGGTTATAATGAGCAGTTCTTC. It specifies CASSVEAGGYNEQFF.

The chain links TRBV19 to TRBJ1-1, with 12 bases lining up with TRBD1. The germline V gene has CDR1 LNHDA and CDR2 SQIVND (reference sequence). CDR3 size: 15 residues. V lost 5 bases and J lost 9; bases outside the gene matches: 10. CDR3 in DNA: TGTGCCAGTAGTCCCCCCGGGGACAGGGGGCCTCAAGCTTTCTTT. As protein: CASSPPGDRGPQAFF. The full variable domain, completed using reference TRBV19 and TRBJ1-1, is DGGITQSPKYLFRKEGQNVTLSCEQNLNHDAMYWYRQDPGQGLRLIYYSQIVNDFQKGDIAEGYSVSREKKESFPLTVTSAQKNPTAFYLCASSPPGDRGPQAFFGQGTRLTVV.

The V call is TRBV15, the J call TRBJ2-7; tentative D call: TRBD1 (6 bases). There are 16 residues in the CDR3. Between the trimmed V and J ends, which lost 3 bases and 2 bases, there was a span of 17 bases. The germline V gene encodes CDR1 LNHNV and CDR2 YYDKDF (reference sequence). The CDR3 DNA sequence: TGTGCCACCAGCAGTGGTGCCGGGACAACGACCTACGAGCAGTACTTC. It codes for CATSSGAGTTTYEQYF.

This chain connects TRBV7-9 to TRBJ1-1; possible D gene TRBD1, 5 bases. The germline V gene encodes CDR1 SEHNR and CDR2 FQNEAQ (reference sequence). V lost 4 bases and J 1 base, leaving 13 bases between the germline ends. This CDR3 is built from 15 residues. This CDR3 is CASSYRQYGNTEAFF. The CDR3 nucleotides read TGTGCCAGCAGCTACAGACAGTACGGGAACACTGAAGCTTTCTTT.

The chain has TRBV6-5 and TRBJ2-1, with 7 bases identical to TRBD2. V dropped 0 bases and J dropped 5; count of bases not matched to a gene: 7. This CDR3 is built from 16 residues. CDR1 and CDR2 (germline): MNHEY, SVGAGI. Here the CDR3 DNA reads TGTGCCAGCAGTTACTCGAAAATGGCGGGGGACAATGAGCAGTTCTTC. Translation: CASSYSKMAGDNEQFF.

The chain has TRBV6-6 and TRBJ2-7; the match to TRBD2 covers 10 bases. The CDR3 is made up of 16 amino acids. V shed 2 bases, J shed 3 bases, and the junction held 7 bases outside the gene matches. Germline lookup yields CDR1 MNHNY and CDR2 SVGAGI (reference sequence). This CDR3 reads CASSYGLAGDHYEQYF. CDR3 in DNA: TGTGCCAGCAGTTACGGGCTAGCGGGAGATCACTACGAGCAGTACTTC.

The sample holds one count of this clone. As DNA, the CDR3 is TGTGCCAGCAGCCCCACGACAGGGGGCTACAATCAGCCCCAGCATTTT. This codes for CASSPTTGGYNQPQHF. This rearrangement joins TRBV11-2 to TRBJ1-5, with 10 bases that match TRBD1. Germline V gene data show CDR1 as SGHAT and CDR2 as FQNNGV. The CDR3 extends over 16 amino acids. The J segment lost 3 bases and the V segment lost 5 bases, leaving 7 bases of the junction unmatched.

This clone came up once. The chain links TRBV3-1 (or the pseudogene TRBV3-2) to TRBJ1-1; D is undetermined. Trimming left V 4 bases short and J 3 bases short, with 9 bases between. This CDR3 contains 13 residues. Germline V CDR1 and CDR2: LGHDT, YNNKEL (reference sequence). CDR3 sequence (DNA): TGTGCCAGCAGCCCAGACGGTGACACTGAAGCTTTCTTT. It encodes CASSPDGDTEAFF.

The V gene is TRBV5-8, the J gene TRBJ2-2, with D maybe TRBD2 (6 bases). CDR3 length: 15 amino acids. Trimming cost V 2 bases and J 1 base, with 9 bases left between them. Germline CDR1 is SGHTS and CDR2 is YDEGEE. The CDR3 sequence: CASSLRDWNTGELFF. CDR3 nucleotide sequence: TGTGCCAGCAGCTTACGGGACTGGAACACCGGGGAGCTGTTTTTT.

The CDR3 DNA sequence: TGTGCCAGCAGCTTAGATCCGGGGTACGAGCAGTACGTC. Its protein is CASSLDPGYEQYV. V usage is TRBV7-2 and J usage is TRBJ2-7; possibly TRBD2 for D (5 bases). Trimming took off 1 base at V and 4 bases at J, with 8 bases between the two ends. The CDR3 length is 13 residues. Germline CDR1 is SGHTA and CDR2 is FQGNSA.

The chain employs TRBV11-3 and TRBJ2-5; TRBD1 aligns across 8 bases. Germline CDR1 is SGHNT and CDR2 is YENEEA. The CDR3 extends over 14 amino acids. The V and J ends lost 5 bases and 3 bases, in that order; junction bases with no gene match: 5. CDR3 DNA sequence: TGTGCCAGCAGCCCAGGGGGCGGGGAAGAGACCCAGTACTTC. Its translation is CASSPGGGEETQYF.

This clone was counted a single time. This chain connects TRBV5-1 to TRBJ2-5; D unresolved. V shed 4 bases and J shed 3 bases, with 10 bases lying between them. CDR1 is SGHRS, CDR2 YFSETQ, per germline. The CDR3 length is 13 residues. The chain's CDR3 is CASSRLVEETQYF. CDR3 nucleotide sequence: TGCGCCAGCAGCAGACTGGTTGAAGAGACCCAGTACTTC.

The chain employs TRBV4-2 and TRBJ2-7; 9 bases are shared with TRBD1. V was pared by 6 bases and J by 3 bases, with 6 bases of the junction left unmatched. Germline CDR1 is LGHNA and CDR2 is YNFKEQ. The CDR3 contains 14 residues. CDR3 sequence: CASSRTGDLYEQYF. In nucleotides, the CDR3 is TGTGCCAGCAGTAGGACAGGGGATCTCTACGAGCAGTACTTC.

The chain combines TRBV9 with TRBJ2-3, with D possibly matching TRBD2 (6 bases). This CDR3 has 15 amino acids. Germline V gene data show CDR1 as SGDLS and CDR2 as YYNGEE. V was shortened by 4 bases and J by 10 bases, with 22 bases between the two germline ends. CDR3 DNA: TGTGCCAGCAGCCCTTCCGGACTACCCGATACCGCGCAGTATTTT. Its translation is CASSPSGLPDTAQYF. The full variable domain, in which reference TRBV9 and TRBJ2-3 provide the parts outside the CDR3, is DSGVTQTPKHLITATGQRVTLRCSPRSGDLSVYWYQQSLDQGLQFLIQYYNGEERAKGNILERFSAQQFPDLHSELNLSSLELGDSALYFCASSPSGLPDTAQYFGPGTRLTVL.

The rearrangement joins TRBV7-8 to TRBJ2-7; 11 bases are a match to TRBD1. The CDR3 runs to 16 residues. The V and J ends lost 6 bases and 3 bases, in that order; junction bases with no gene match: 10. Germline loops: CDR1 SGHVS, CDR2 FQNEAQ. CDR3 residues: CASRQEPGTGGYEQYF. CDR3 DNA sequence: TGTGCCAGCAGACAAGAGCCCGGGACAGGGGGCTACGAGCAGTACTTC.

V gene TRBV19 combines with J gene TRBJ2-7; 9 bases agree with TRBD1. The CDR3 extends over 15 amino acids. Germline CDR1 LNHDA, CDR2 SQIVND (reference sequence). Unmatched junction bases numbered 8, after V lost 4 bases and J lost 4 bases. In DNA form, the CDR3 reads TGTGCCAGTAGTACACGTCCGGGACAGGGATACGAGCAGTACGTC. This translates into CASSTRPGQGYEQYV.

A single count supports this clone. The CDR3: CASSQDWTGQGARRAQPQHF. Written as DNA, the CDR3 is TGTGCCAGCAGCCAAGATTGGACGGGACAGGGGGCAAGGCGGGCCCAGCCCCAGCATTTT. J is TRBJ1-5 and V is TRBV4-2; 12 bases fit TRBD1. The CDR3 consists of 20 residues. The J segment lost 7 bases and the V segment lost 0 bases, leaving 16 bases of the junction unmatched. CDR1 is LGHNA and CDR2 is YNFKEQ in the germline V gene.

This clone was seen just once. The gene calls are TRBV6-5 and TRBJ2-5, with D tentatively TRBD2 (5 bases). With 6 bases removed from V and 7 bases from J, the gap between germline ends came to 21 bases. CDR3 length equals 15 residues. From germline, CDR1 is MNHEY and CDR2 SVGAGI. The CDR3 DNA follows: TGTGCCAGCAGGACTCTGGAACTTATAGGAGGGACCCAGTACTTC. Its protein product is CASRTLELIGGTQYF.

The rearrangement links TRBV5-1 to TRBJ2-5; 8 bases line up with TRBD1. The CDR3 covers 14 residues. Germline V gene sequence: CDR1 SGHRS, CDR2 YFSETQ. Trimming cost V 4 bases and J 5 bases; bases outside gene matches: 7. CDR3 DNA: TGCGCCAGCAGCGCCAGACAGGGGCGGGAGACCCAGTACTTC. Translating gives CASSARQGRETQYF.

The J gene is TRBJ1-2, the V gene TRBV19, with a weak D call TRBD1 (6 bases). CDR3 length equals 15 residues. From germline, CDR1 is LNHDA and CDR2 SQIVND (reference sequence). V lost 1 base, J lost 0 bases, and 9 bases lay in between. The CDR3 sequence: CASSIVRGTNYGYTF. The DNA for the CDR3 is TGTGCCAGTAGTATAGTCAGGGGAACTAACTATGGCTACACCTTC.